The 3 T cell receptor beta chains given below trace back to one sample, sequenced in a study of T cells in Graves' hyperthyroidism and ophthalmopathy. TCR beta CDR3 region amplification was performed from RNA transcripts. The TCR CDR3 first-round RT-PCR relied on the HTBI primer set. One entry per CDR3 protein, called by TCRdb with MiXCR from the multiplex PCR reads. The sample lists some 370,000 distinct CDR3 sequences, around 15% occurring once. The source material was blood. The receptors here all came from a man aged 50-60 years with Graves' ophthalmopathy.

A few counts support this clonotype. The V and J genes are TRBV3-1 and TRBJ2-7; 9 bases match TRBD1. Per the germline V gene, CDR1 is LGHDT and CDR2 is YNNKEL (reference sequence). The CDR3 has 14 amino acids. Trimming removed 6 bases from V and 5 bases from J; junction bases left unmatched: 8. DNA of the CDR3: TGTGCCAGCAGTACAGGGGGCCCTCGGAACGAGCAGTACTTC. Its translation: CASSTGGPRNEQYF.

The V and J genes are TRBV5-6 and TRBJ1-1; perhaps TRBD1 as D (5 bases). Germline CDR1 reads SGHDT; CDR2 reads YYEEEE. V lost 4 bases and J lost 3, with 16 bases in between. The CDR3 loop spans 15 amino acids. In DNA, the CDR3 is TGTGCCAGCAGCCGGGGGACGGTGCTGGACACTGAAGCTTTCTTT. This gives the protein CASSRGTVLDTEAFF. The whole variable domain, filled in from reference TRBV5-6 and TRBJ1-1, reads DAGVTQSPTHLIKTRGQQVTLRCSPKSGHDTVSWYQQALGQGPQFIFQYYEEEERQRGNFPDRFSGHQFPNYSSELNVNALLLGDSALYLCASSRGTVLDTEAFFGQGTRLTVV.

This clonotype was seen repeatedly, ten times or more. The J gene is TRBJ2-1, the V gene TRBV12-3 or TRBV12-4, with 8 bases matching TRBD2. This CDR3 is built from 14 residues. The junction had 1 base not matched to a gene; V was cut back by 3 bases and J by 3 bases. The CDR3 region has the DNA TGTGCCAGCAGTTTTGGGACTAGCTACAATGAGCAGTTCTTC. Its translation is CASSFGTSYNEQFF.